This T cell receptor (beta chain) was identified in a study of spatial heterogeneity in lung cancer. Every molecule of TCR cDNA had its own unique molecular identifier. TCRdb itself ran the 5' RACE reads through MiXCR, one entry per CDR3 protein. The sample carries approximately 40,000 distinct CDR3 sequences, approximately 5.6% recorded once. Time point indicated: sample taken at primary tumor resection. No cells were sorted before sequencing. The whole RNA sequenced was extracted from tumor, nontumor lung or frozen PBMC. The table lists this clonotype with many counts. Unmatched junction bases numbered 5, after V lost 4 bases and J lost 1 base. Germline V gene sequence: CDR1 SGHRS, CDR2 YFSETQ. The CDR3 contains 15 residues.

The receptor was isolated from a female donor with early-stage non-small cell lung cancer. V and J are TRBV5-1 and TRBJ2-1; 7 nucleotides match TRBD1. This sample comprised PBMCs, obtained at surgery. CDR3 nucleotide sequence: TGCGCCAGCAGCCCCGGACAGGCATCCTACAATGAGCAGTTCTTC. Protein: CASSPGQASYNEQFF.